The entry below describes one T cell receptor beta chain. This specimen comes from a study of OX40 agonist ivuxolimab in advanced cancers. The data were produced by immunoSEQ multiplex PCR, yet TCRdb's version contains in-frame clones alone and is incomplete. The table includes 55,000 to 90,000 clones, just over 85% detected once. CDR3 length: 14 amino acids. The ends lost 7 bases at V and 6 bases at J; junction bases unmatched: 2. Germline V CDR1 and CDR2: MNHEY, SVGAGI. This sample comprised CD4+ or CD8+ T cells sorted from blood, obtained in a trial of the OX40 agonist ivuxolimab. The source of this sequence is an adult with an advanced solid tumor such as melanoma, head and neck, liver or kidney cancer. This chain joins TRBV6-5 and TRBJ2-1; the match to TRBD2 covers 14 bases. Written as DNA, the CDR3 is TGTGCCAGCACCGGGACTAGCGGGAGCAATGAGCAGTTCTTC. Translation gives CASTGTSGSNEQFF.